This T cell receptor beta chain came from a study of T cell responses to AZD1222 COVID-19 vaccine. Only in-frame clones appear in the TCRdb table, and some are missing; sequencing was by immunoSEQ multiplex PCR. The repertoire consists of roughly 150,000 clones, with less than 95% occurring once and the leading ten covering 4% to 5.5%. Sequencing was performed on peripheral blood, taken on day 0 of AZD1222 vaccination. The origin of this receptor is an adult in good health.

In nucleotides, the CDR3 is TGTGCCAGCAGTTTACTTACACTAAGCACAGATACGCAGTATTTT. Translation gives CASSLLTLSTDTQYF. The chain combines TRBV28 with TRBJ2-3; D is undetermined. V dropped 2 bases and J dropped 0 bases, with 9 bases sitting between them. The CDR3 runs 15 residues. Germline values: CDR1 MDHEN, CDR2 SYDVKM. The full variable domain, with the rest looked up from reference TRBV28 and TRBJ2-3, is DVKVTQSSRYLVKRTGEKVFLECVQDMDHENMFWYRQDPGLGLRLIYFSYDVKMKEKGDIPEGYSVSREKKERFSLILESASTNQTSMYLCASSLLTLSTDTQYFGPGTRLTVL.